The entry below describes one T cell receptor beta chain. Its antigen is not known. The validation cohort, a group of roughly 120 subjects, included the donors and was separate from the approximately 680-subject first cohort. Here immunoSEQ multiplex PCR was the method, and the copy in TCRdb shows in-frame clones only, minus some. The sample shows about 110,000 clones, about 88% of them seen only once. The source of the sample is a study of cytomegalovirus exposure and HLA in healthy donors. Notes on the study in general: High specificity and sensitivity for cytomegalovirus status were reported for the classifier. Researchers counted 180 or so TCR beta chains as cytomegalovirus-associated. As confirmed in vitro, a few CMV-associated chains were specific for CMV antigens.

The sequencing input was PBMCs. This clonotype was sampled from a woman between 18 and 29 years old in good health and CMV-seropositive.

The CDR3 protein is CASIGTGANQPQHF. The CDR3 nucleotides are TGTGCCAGTATTGGGACAGGGGCTAATCAGCCCCAGCATTTT. The V and J genes are TRBV19 and TRBJ1-5, with 10 bases lining up with TRBD1. The length of the CDR3 is 14 residues. V lost 7 bases, J lost 4 bases, and 4 bases stayed unmatched. The germline V gene encodes CDR1 LNHDA and CDR2 SQIVND (reference sequence).